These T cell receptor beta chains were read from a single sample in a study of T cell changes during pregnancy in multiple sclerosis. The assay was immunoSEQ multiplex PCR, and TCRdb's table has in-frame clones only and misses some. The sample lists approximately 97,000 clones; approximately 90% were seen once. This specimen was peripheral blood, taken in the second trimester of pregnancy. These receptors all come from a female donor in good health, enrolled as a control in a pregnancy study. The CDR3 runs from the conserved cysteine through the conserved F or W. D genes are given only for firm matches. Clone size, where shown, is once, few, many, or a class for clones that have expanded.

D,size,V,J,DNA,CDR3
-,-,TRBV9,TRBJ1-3,TGTGCCAGCAGCATCAGGGTCCGGGACACCATATATTTT,CASSIRVRDTIYF
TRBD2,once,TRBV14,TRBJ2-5,TGTGCCAGCAGCCAACGGACTAGCGGGGGAACCCAGTACTTC,CASSQRTSGGTQYF
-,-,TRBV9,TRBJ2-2,TGTGCCAGCAGCCCTCAAGGAGGGACCGGGGAGCTGTTTTTT,CASSPQGGTGELFF
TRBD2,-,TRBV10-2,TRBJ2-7,TGCGCCAGCAGTGTGCTAGCGGGAGATTTAGGCGAGCAGTACTTC,CASSVLAGDLGEQYF
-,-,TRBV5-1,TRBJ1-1,TGCGCCAGCAGCTTGGACAGGGTAAACACTGAAGCTTTCTTT,CASSLDRVNTEAFF
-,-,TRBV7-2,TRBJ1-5,TGTGCCAGCAGCTTTACCCAGGGGAATCAGCCCCAGCATTTT,CASSFTQGNQPQHF
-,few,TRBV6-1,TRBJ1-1,TGTGCCAGCAGTCTCAACAGGGCGGTGAACACTGAAGCTTTCTTT,CASSLNRAVNTEAFF
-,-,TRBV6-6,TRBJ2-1,TGTGCCAGCAGTTACTCGTCTGACACCCTCAACAATGAGCAGTTCTTC,CASSYSSDTLNNEQFF
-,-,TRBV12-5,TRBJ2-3,TGTGCTAGTGGTTTTGGAGGGATTAGCACAGATACGCAGTATTTT,CASGFGGISTDTQYF
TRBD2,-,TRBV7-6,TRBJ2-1,TGTGCCAGCAGCTACCGACTAGCGGGGGGGCTAAATGAGCAGTTCTTC,CASSYRLAGGLNEQFF
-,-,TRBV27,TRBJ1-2,TGTGCCAGCAGTTTCGGGACAACTAGCTATGGCTACACCTTC,CASSFGTTSYGYTF
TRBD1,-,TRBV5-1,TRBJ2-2,TGCGCCAGCAGCGCCCGGACAGGGTTTCCGGACACCGGGGAGCTGTTTTTT,CASSARTGFPDTGELFF
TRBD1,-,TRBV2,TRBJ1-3,TGTGCCAGCAGTGAACCTGCTGGGACAGGTCCTTCTTCTGGAAACACCATATATTTT,CASSEPAGTGPSSGNTIYF
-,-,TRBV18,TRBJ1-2,TGTGCCAGCTCACCTCTAGACGGGGGGGATGGCTACACCTTC,CASSPLDGGDGYTF
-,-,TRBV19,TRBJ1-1,TGTGCCAGTAGTATAGGTGGATCGCAGGGCGCTGAAGCTTTCTTT,CASSIGGSQGAEAFF
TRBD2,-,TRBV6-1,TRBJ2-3,TGTGCCAGCAGTGTGACTAGCGGGGACACAGATACGCAGTATTTT,CASSVTSGDTDTQYF
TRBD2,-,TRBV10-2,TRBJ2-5,TGCGCCAGCAGTGTGGGACTAGCCCCAGAGACCCAGTACTTC,CASSVGLAPETQYF
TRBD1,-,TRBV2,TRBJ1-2,TGTGCCAGCACTATGAACAGGGGGCTGGCCCAACTCATCTATGGCTACACCTTC,CASTMNRGLAQLIYGYTF
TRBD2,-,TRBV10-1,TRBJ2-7,TGCGCCAGCAGTCCCCCTAGCGGGAGATCCCCCACCTACGAGCAGTACTTC,CASSPPSGRSPTYEQYF
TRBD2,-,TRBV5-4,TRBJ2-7,TGTGCCAGCAGCCAAGGACTAGCGGGGGTTTCCTACGAGCAGTACTTC,CASSQGLAGVSYEQYF
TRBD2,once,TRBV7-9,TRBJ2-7,TGTGCCAGCAGCCGATGGGGGTGGGGACTAGCGGGCTACGAGCAGTACTTC,CASSRWGWGLAGYEQYF
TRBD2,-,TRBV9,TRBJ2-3,TGTGCCAGCAGCCCCGGGGTAGCGGGGAGGGCAACAGATACGCAGTATTTT,CASSPGVAGRATDTQYF
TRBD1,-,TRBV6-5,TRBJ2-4,TGTGCCAGCAGTTCCGCCGGGACAGGGGGGAAAAACATTCAGTACTTC,CASSSAGTGGKNIQYF
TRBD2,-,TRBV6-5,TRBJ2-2,TGTGCCAGCAGTTACGGAGGCGGGAGGGACACCGGGGAGCTGTTTTTT,CASSYGGGRDTGELFF
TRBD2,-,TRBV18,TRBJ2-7,TGTGCCAGCTCACCACGGGGGGGGATCTCCTACGAGCAGTACTTC,CASSPRGGISYEQYF
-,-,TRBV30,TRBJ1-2,TGTGCCTGGAGAGCCGGGACTGCGTACACCTTC,CAWRAGTAYTF
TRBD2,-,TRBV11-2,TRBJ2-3,TGTGCCAGCAGCTGGACTAGCGGTGCCAGCACAGATACGCAGTATTTT,CASSWTSGASTDTQYF
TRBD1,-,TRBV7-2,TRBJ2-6,TGTGCCAGCAGCGTCCGGACAGGGTCTGGGGCCAACGTCCTGACTTTC,CASSVRTGSGANVLTF
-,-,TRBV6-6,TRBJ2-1,TGTGCCAGCAGCCTATACTACAATGAGCAGTTCTTC,CASSLYYNEQFF
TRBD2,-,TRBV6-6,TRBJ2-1,TGTGCCAGCAGCGAGGGACTAGACTACAATGAGCAGTTCTTC,CASSEGLDYNEQFF
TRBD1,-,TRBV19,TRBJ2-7,TGTGCCAGTCGTCCCCGGACAGGGGGTACCTACGAGCAGTACTTC,CASRPRTGGTYEQYF
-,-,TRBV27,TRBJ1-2,TGTGCCACCAAGATGATGGGGCACGACTATGGCTACACCTTC,CATKMMGHDYGYTF